This T cell receptor beta chain was identified in a study of T cells after yellow fever vaccination. TCRdb redid the calling of the 5' RACE reads with MiXCR, one entry per CDR3 protein. The sample has 300,000 to 400,000 distinct CDR3 sequences; 8.5% to 9% are singletons. Study observations and caveats: Reappearance after the booster was observed for most primary-vaccination clones (roughly 96% CD4, almost 90% CD8).

Remarks on this clonotype: Its antigen is as yet unknown.

Germline CDR1 is SGHTA and CDR2 is FQGNSA. V lost 1 base, J lost 10 bases, and 8 bases lay in between. CDR3 size: 12 residues. The source of this sequence is a man aged 18 to 29 who received the YFV17D yellow fever vaccine. The material sequenced was PBMCs, taken on the day of the first yellow fever vaccination. The chain is built from TRBV7-2 and TRBJ1-5; no reliable D call. The CDR3 spells CASSLDVGPQHF. The CDR3 region has the DNA TGTGCCAGCAGCTTAGATGTGGGTCCCCAGCATTTT.